A selection of T cell receptor beta chains follows, all from one sample in a study of shared clonotypes between healthy human individuals. Libraries were prepared by immunoSEQ multiplex PCR; TCRdb keeps only in-frame clonotypes and omits some of them. Here the sample spans around 2.1 million clones, 90% to 96% being singletons. Material for sequencing was naive CD4+ T cells sorted from blood. Receptor source: a man younger than 35 in good health. The CDR3 runs from the conserved cysteine through the conserved F or W. A D gene is named only where the DNA matches it firmly. Some rows mark clone size as missing; the rest say once, few, many or name a class of expanded clone.

size	length	V	D	J	DNA	CDR3
.	13	TRBV7-9	.	TRBJ2-7	TGTGCCAGCAGCTTCGGACAGACCTACGAGCAGTACTTC	CASSFGQTYEQYF
.	17	TRBV11-1	TRBD1	TRBJ2-2	TGTGCCAGCAGCCCCTCCCTCGGGACAGGGGGTCCCGGGGAGCTGTTTTTT	CASSPSLGTGGPGELFF
.	13	TRBV10-3	.	TRBJ2-5	TGTGCCATCAGTGAATCAGCGAAGGAGACCCAGTACTTC	CAISESAKETQYF
.	16	TRBV11-3	.	TRBJ1-1	TGTGCCAGCAGCTTAGGGGGACACCGTCTGAACACTGAAGCTTTCTTT	CASSLGGHRLNTEAFF
.	17	TRBV11-2	TRBD2	TRBJ2-1	TGTGCCAGCAGTTCTCATGGGGCGGGAGGCCTCTACAATGAGCAGTTCTTC	CASSSHGAGGLYNEQFF
.	14	TRBV6-1	.	TRBJ1-2	TGTGCCACCGGAACCGGGGGGGCACTCTATGGCTACACCTTC	CATGTGGALYGYTF
.	10	TRBV20-1	.	TRBJ2-6	TGCAGTGCTAGGTACCACGTCCTGACTTTC	CSARYHVLTF
.	14	TRBV11-2	TRBD2	TRBJ2-1	TGTGCCAGCAGCCCTAAAGGGACTAGGGATGAGCAGTTCTTC	CASSPKGTRDEQFF
.	13	TRBV5-4	TRBD1	TRBJ2-7	TGTGCCAGCAGCTTGGCTGGGACAGAAGTTGAGTACTTC	CASSLAGTEVEYF
.	13	TRBV25-1	.	TRBJ2-1	TGTGCCAGCAGAGCGGATACTATCTATGAGCAGTTCTTC	CASRADTIYEQFF
.	14	TRBV30	.	TRBJ1-5	TGTGCCTGGAGAGACGGTTATAGCAATCAGCCCCAGCATTTT	CAWRDGYSNQPQHF
.	16	TRBV10-3	.	TRBJ1-1	TGTGCCATCAGTGAGTCGCCGGGTACGGGAGAGGCTGAAGCTTTCTTT	CAISESPGTGEAEAFF
.	14	TRBV27	TRBD2	TRBJ2-1	TGTGCCAGCAGTGGGCTAGCGGGGTACAATGAGCAGTTCTTC	CASSGLAGYNEQFF
.	17	TRBV7-2	.	TRBJ1-6	TGTGCCAGCAGCTTAGTCTCAGGGACGGCGGGCCCCGCACCCCTCCACTTT	CASSLVSGTAGPAPLHF
.	14	TRBV30	TRBD1	TRBJ1-5	TGTGCCTGGAGCCAAGGACAGGGGCAACAGCCCCAGCATTTT	CAWSQGQGQQPQHF
once	19	TRBV6-1	TRBD1	TRBJ2-3	TGTGCCAGCAGTGAATCCTGGGGGACAGGGTTCGGAATACCAGATACGCAGTATTTT	CASSESWGTGFGIPDTQYF
.	15	TRBV10-2	TRBD1	TRBJ1-4	TGCGCCAGCACCTTTGAGGGGGCGCGTAATGAAAAACTGTTTTTT	CASTFEGARNEKLFF
.	14	TRBV2	.	TRBJ1-5	TGTGCCAGCAGTGAAGAAACAGGGTCCGGGCCCCAGCATTTT	CASSEETGSGPQHF
once	15	TRBV19	.	TRBJ1-5	TGTGCCAGTAGAGGGATACCAGGGGGCAATCAGCCCCAGCATTTT	CASRGIPGGNQPQHF
once	16	TRBV9	TRBD1	TRBJ1-1	TGTGCCAGCAGTCCCCGCGCAGGGGGCCCGAACACTGAAGCTTTCTTT	CASSPRAGGPNTEAFF
.	13	TRBV2	.	TRBJ1-1	TGTGCCAGCAGTGATGAGGGGCTCACTGAAGCCTTCTTT	CASSDEGLTEAFF
.	15	TRBV7-9	.	TRBJ1-3	TGTGCCAGCAGCCGCACCCGGGGAACCGGAAACACCATATATTTT	CASSRTRGTGNTIYF
.	17	TRBV11-2	TRBD1	TRBJ1-3	TGTGCCAGCAGCTTAATTCGGACAGGCGTCTCTGGAAACACCATATATTTT	CASSLIRTGVSGNTIYF
.	14	TRBV7-2	.	TRBJ1-2	TGTGCCAGCAGTCTCCGGGAGGGGAATCGCGGCTACACCTTC	CASSLREGNRGYTF
.	13	TRBV2	.	TRBJ2-1	TGTGCCAGCAGTGATAGGCTATACAATGAGCAGTTCTTC	CASSDRLYNEQFF
.	13	TRBV19	.	TRBJ1-1	TGTGCCAGTAGTATAGATCCCGGGATTGAAGCTTTCTTT	CASSIDPGIEAFF
.	14	TRBV7-2	.	TRBJ2-5	TGTGCCAGCAGCTTATGGGGGTACCAAGAGACCCAGTACTTC	CASSLWGYQETQYF
.	13	TRBV29-1	.	TRBJ1-3	TGCAGCGTTGAAGGGGCGAATGGAAACACCATATATTTT	CSVEGANGNTIYF
once	14	TRBV28	TRBD1	TRBJ2-5	TGTGCCAGCAGACCTACAGGGGCCCGAGGGACCCAGTACTTC	CASRPTGARGTQYF
once	15	TRBV28	.	TRBJ1-2	TGTGCCAGCAGTACCCGGGACAACGTGTTCTATGGCTACACCTTC	CASSTRDNVFYGYTF
.	14	TRBV4-1	.	TRBJ2-3	TGCGCCAGCAGCCAAGGGGACATCACAGATACGCAGTATTTT	CASSQGDITDTQYF
once	15	TRBV9	TRBD1	TRBJ2-7	TGTGCCAGCAGCTCCCGGACAGGATGGGCGAACGAGCAGTACTTC	CASSSRTGWANEQYF
.	15	TRBV7-2	TRBD1	TRBJ2-3	TGTGCCAGCAGCCGGGACAGGGTGGTGCCAGATACGCAGTATTTT	CASSRDRVVPDTQYF
.	17	TRBV5-1	TRBD1	TRBJ2-6	TGCGCCAGCAGCTTGACTTTTACAGGGGATGGGGCCAACGTCCTGACTTTC	CASSLTFTGDGANVLTF
.	15	TRBV19	.	TRBJ1-2	TGTGCCAGTAGTATGGCCGACAAAGCTAACTATGGCTACACCTTC	CASSMADKANYGYTF
.	14	TRBV5-1	TRBD1	TRBJ1-2	TGCGCCAGCAGCGAGGGACAGGCCGTCTATGGCTACACCTTC	CASSEGQAVYGYTF
.	12	TRBV6-5	.	TRBJ2-7	TGTGCCAGCAGTCCCGCCAGGGGGACTACCCATTTC	CASSPARGTTHF
.	15	TRBV5-4	.	TRBJ2-3	TGTGCCAGCAGCTCCCCCGGGGATGGGGCAGATACGCAGTATTTT	CASSSPGDGADTQYF
.	16	TRBV7-2	TRBD2	TRBJ2-7	TGTGCCAGCAGCTTAGCGGGAACTAGCGGGCCGTACGAGCAGTACTTC	CASSLAGTSGPYEQYF
once	14	TRBV5-4	TRBD1	TRBJ1-2	TGTGCCAGCAGTTATAGAGGGACAGGCTATGGCTACACCTTC	CASSYRGTGYGYTF
.	13	TRBV12-5	.	TRBJ2-7	TGTGCTAGTGGTTGGAGGGGTTCCAACGAGCAGTACTTC	CASGWRGSNEQYF
.	15	TRBV10-3	TRBD1	TRBJ2-1	TGTGCCATCAGTGATAACAGGGGGCTGGGGGATGAGCAGTTCTTC	CAISDNRGLGDEQFF
.	14	TRBV5-1	TRBD1	TRBJ2-2	TGCGCCAGCATGACAGGGGGCGGTTCCGGGGAGCTGTTTTTT	CASMTGGGSGELFF
.	18	TRBV5-1	TRBD1	TRBJ2-6	TGCGCCAGCAGCCTGCGGACAGGGGGTAGATCTGGGGCCAACGTCCTGACTTTC	CASSLRTGGRSGANVLTF
.	11	TRBV20-1	.	TRBJ2-4	TGCAGTGCTATGACAGGAAACATTCAGTACTTC	CSAMTGNIQYF
.	13	TRBV7-2	.	TRBJ2-5	TGTGCCAGCAGCGACACCGGGACCCCGACCCAGTACTTC	CASSDTGTPTQYF
.	14	TRBV19	.	TRBJ1-2	TGTGCCAGTAGGTCGTCCCCGGGGATAGGTGGCTACACCTTC	CASRSSPGIGGYTF
.	16	TRBV5-4	TRBD1	TRBJ1-3	TGTGCCAGCAGCTTGGGGGGGACAGGGCCGGGAAACACCATATATTTT	CASSLGGTGPGNTIYF
.	16	TRBV7-2	TRBD1	TRBJ1-2	TGTGCCAGCAGCATCGACAGGGACCAATCTAACTATGGCTACACCTTC	CASSIDRDQSNYGYTF
.	16	TRBV5-6	TRBD1	TRBJ2-7	TGTGCCAGCAGCTCAAAAAGGACAGGGGACACATACGAGCAGTACTTC	CASSSKRTGDTYEQYF
.	14	TRBV10-3	.	TRBJ2-2	TGTGCCATCAGCAAGACAGAGGGCACCGGGGAGCTGTTTTTT	CAISKTEGTGELFF
.	15	TRBV6-5	.	TRBJ1-2	TGTGCCAGCAGCAACCTGGGAATAGAGGTTCCTGGCTACACCTTC	CASSNLGIEVPGYTF
.	15	TRBV19	TRBD1	TRBJ1-1	TGTGCCAGTAGTATCCAGACAGGGGGCAGAACTGAAGCTTTCTTT	CASSIQTGGRTEAFF
.	11	TRBV30	.	TRBJ2-7	TGTGCCTGGGGTCGGAGGGACGAGCAGTACTTC	CAWGRRDEQYF
.	13	TRBV4-3	.	TRBJ2-7	TGCGCCAGCAGCCAAGAGGGTGGTTACGAGCAGTACTTC	CASSQEGGYEQYF